This note documents a single T cell receptor beta chain sequence. The data were taken from a study of blood T cells in healthy people across ages. For the second PCR, which ran for 7 to 11 cycles, a sample-barcoded 5' primer and a J-beta primer mix were used. TCRdb passed the 5' RACE reads through MiXCR, listing each CDR3 protein once. The data contain 1.5 million to 2 million distinct CDR3 sequences, roughly 52% of them seen just once; the ten biggest clones take up approximately 2.1%. The V gene's germline CDR1 is DFQATT and CDR2 SNEGSKA (reference sequence). The CDR3 runs 13 residues. With V trimmed by 6 bases and J by 2 bases, 6 bases remained unmatched.

The sample consisted of blood. The clonotype comes from a woman between 35 and 50 years old in good health. This chain uses TRBV20-1 with TRBJ2-7; 8 nucleotides match TRBD1. Here the CDR3 DNA reads TGCAGTGCGCCGGACAGGGTAGCCTACGAGCAGTACTTC. It codes for CSAPDRVAYEQYF.